This entry lists 10 T cell receptor beta chains sequenced from one sample in a study of cytomegalovirus exposure and HLA in healthy donors. PCR employed 60 Vbeta and 13 Jbeta primers. Profiling relied on immunoSEQ multiplex PCR, and the TCRdb table lists in-frame clones only, not all of them. The top ten clones hold about 2.1% of a sample with around 130,000 clones, over 70% of them seen once. The source material was PBMCs. The receptors derive from a woman aged 40 to 50 in good health and CMV-seropositive.

The chain uses TRBV7-8 and TRBJ1-1; D perhaps matches TRBD1 (6 bases). With 6 bases removed from V and 7 bases from J, the gap between germline ends came to 18 bases. This CDR3 comprises 14 residues. CDR1 and CDR2 (germline): SGHVS, FQNEAQ. The CDR3 protein is CASRRQQGSGEAFF. CDR3 bases: TGTGCCAGCAGGCGGCAACAGGGTTCGGGTGAAGCTTTCTTT.

In its sample, this clone was seen a few times. This chain uses TRBV27 with TRBJ2-7, with D possibly matching TRBD1 (5 bases). CDR3 length: 16 residues. Germline V gives CDR1 MNHEY, CDR2 SMNVEV (reference sequence). V lost 0 bases and J lost 2, with 14 bases in between. The CDR3 DNA is TGTGCCAGCAGTTTATCTAGGGGCGTCCCGCCCTACGAGCAGTACTTC. Translated, it gives CASSLSRGVPPYEQYF.

This rearrangement joins TRBV27 to TRBJ2-7; perhaps TRBD1 as D (6 bases). The CDR3 is made up of 13 amino acids. The V end lost 6 bases, the J end lost 1 base, and 10 bases lay between the germline ends. In germline, CDR1 is MNHEY, CDR2 SMNVEV (reference sequence). CDR3 sequence reads: CASSPQGSYEQYF. CDR3 in DNA: TGTGCCAGCAGCCCACAGGGTTCCTACGAGCAGTACTTC.

This chain uses TRBV7-3 with TRBJ2-7, with a tentative D call TRBD2 (6 bases). V was trimmed by 5 bases and J by 7 bases, leaving 9 bases between them. Germline V gene lookup returns CDR1 SGHTA and CDR2 FQGTGA. The CDR3 has 11 residues. The CDR3 sequence is CASSTGSEQYF. The CDR3 nucleotides read TGTGCCAGCAGCACCGGGAGTGAGCAGTACTTC.

The V and J genes are TRBV7-9 and TRBJ2-6; weak D call: TRBD1 (5 bases). Germline-derived CDR1 and CDR2 are SEHNR and FQNEAQ (reference sequence). CDR3 length: 15 amino acids. Trimming cost V 5 bases and J 0 bases, with 8 bases left between them. CDR3 in DNA: TGTGCCAGCAGCCAGGGCGCCTCTGGGGCCAACGTCCTGACTTTC. This codes for CASSQGASGANVLTF.

This chain uses TRBV5-1 with TRBJ1-1, with D uncertain. Germline lookup yields CDR1 SGHRS and CDR2 YFSETQ. V shed 4 bases and J shed 1 base, with 8 bases lying between them. CDR3 length equals 13 residues. DNA of the CDR3: TGCGCCAGCAGCGCACAGTCGAACACTGAAGCTTTCTTT. Amino acid sequence: CASSAQSNTEAFF.

The chain joins TRBV9 to TRBJ1-2; no definite D call. This CDR3 has 12 amino acids. Germline V gene sequence: CDR1 SGDLS, CDR2 YYNGEE. V lost 0 bases, J lost 7 bases, and 7 bases lay in between. CDR3 nucleotide sequence: TGTGCCAGCAGCGTAGTAGGAGGTGGCTACACCTTC. Its translation is CASSVVGGGYTF.

This chain uses TRBV27 with TRBJ1-5; D gene uncertain. Germline assignment: CDR1 MNHEY and CDR2 SMNVEV (reference sequence). Between the trimmed V and J ends, which lost 3 bases and 6 bases, there was a span of 9 bases. This CDR3 contains 13 residues. The CDR3 is CASSLRDTQPQHF. CDR3 nucleotide sequence: TGTGCCAGCAGTTTGAGGGATACTCAGCCCCAGCATTTT.

This clone was seen a handful of times. As DNA, the CDR3 is TGTGCCAGCAGCCAAGACAGGGCGAACACTGAAGCTTTCTTT. Amino acid sequence: CASSQDRANTEAFF. The chain employs TRBV7-6 and TRBJ1-1, with 7 bases identical to TRBD1. Germline CDR1 reads SGHVS; CDR2 reads FNYEAQ. The CDR3 is 14 amino acids. V shed 5 bases and J 1 base; nucleotides not matched to a gene: 4.

This clone was found a few times. The gene calls are TRBV7-2 and TRBJ1-4; D is undetermined. The V and J ends lost 2 bases and 8 bases respectively, with 6 bases between them. The CDR3 extends over 12 amino acids. CDR1 and CDR2 (germline): SGHTA, FQGNSA. CDR3 loop: CASSLSGEKLFF. DNA of the CDR3: TGTGCCAGCAGCTTATCGGGAGAAAAACTGTTTTTT.